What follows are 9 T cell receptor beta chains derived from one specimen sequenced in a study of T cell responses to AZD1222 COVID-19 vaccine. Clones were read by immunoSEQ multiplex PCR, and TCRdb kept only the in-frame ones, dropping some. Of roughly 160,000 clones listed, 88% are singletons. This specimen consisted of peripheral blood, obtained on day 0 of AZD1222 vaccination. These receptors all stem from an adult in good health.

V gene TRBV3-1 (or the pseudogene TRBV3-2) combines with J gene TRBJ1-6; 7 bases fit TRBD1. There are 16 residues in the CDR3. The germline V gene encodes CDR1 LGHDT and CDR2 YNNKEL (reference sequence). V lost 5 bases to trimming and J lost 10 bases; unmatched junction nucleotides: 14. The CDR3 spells CASSFRDSPIGSPLHF. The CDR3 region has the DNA TGTGCCAGCAGCTTCCGGGACAGTCCTATAGGGTCACCCCTCCACTTT.

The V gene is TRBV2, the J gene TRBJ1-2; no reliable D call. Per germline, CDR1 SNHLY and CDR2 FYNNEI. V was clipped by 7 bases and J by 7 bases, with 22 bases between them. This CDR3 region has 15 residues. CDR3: CASNDPRLGRSGYTF. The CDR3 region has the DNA TGTGCCAGCAATGATCCCAGACTGGGGAGGAGTGGCTACACCTTC.

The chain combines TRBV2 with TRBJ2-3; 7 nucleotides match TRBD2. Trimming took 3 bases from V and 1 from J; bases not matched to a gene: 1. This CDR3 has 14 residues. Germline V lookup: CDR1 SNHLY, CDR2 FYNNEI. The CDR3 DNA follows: TGTGCCAGCAGTGACGCGGGGGGCACAGATACGCAGTATTTT. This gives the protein CASSDAGGTDTQYF.

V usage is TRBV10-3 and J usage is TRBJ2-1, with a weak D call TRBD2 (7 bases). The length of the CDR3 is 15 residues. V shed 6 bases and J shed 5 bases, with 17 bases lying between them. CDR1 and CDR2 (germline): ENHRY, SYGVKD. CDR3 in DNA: TGTGCCATCAGCCCGGGGGGCAGGATAGACAATGAGCAGTTCTTC. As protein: CAISPGGRIDNEQFF.

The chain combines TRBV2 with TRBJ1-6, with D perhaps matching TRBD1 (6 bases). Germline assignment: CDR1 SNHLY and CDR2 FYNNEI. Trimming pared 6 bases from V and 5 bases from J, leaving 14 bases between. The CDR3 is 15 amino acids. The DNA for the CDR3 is TGTGCCAGCAGGCCAAACAGGGTCGATAATTCACCCCTCCACTTT. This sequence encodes CASRPNRVDNSPLHF.

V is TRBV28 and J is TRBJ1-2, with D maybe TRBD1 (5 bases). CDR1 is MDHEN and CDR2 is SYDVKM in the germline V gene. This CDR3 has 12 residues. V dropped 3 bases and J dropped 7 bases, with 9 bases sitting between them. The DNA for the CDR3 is TGTGCCAGCAGTTTTCAGGGCACTGGCTACACCTTC. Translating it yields CASSFQGTGYTF.

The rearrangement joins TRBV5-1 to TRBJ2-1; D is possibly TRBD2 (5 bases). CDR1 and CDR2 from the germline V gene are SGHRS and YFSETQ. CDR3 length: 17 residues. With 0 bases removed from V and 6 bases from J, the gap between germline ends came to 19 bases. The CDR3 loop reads CASSLGFPTGTSNEQFF. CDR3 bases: TGCGCCAGCAGCTTGGGATTCCCAACGGGAACCAGCAATGAGCAGTTCTTC.

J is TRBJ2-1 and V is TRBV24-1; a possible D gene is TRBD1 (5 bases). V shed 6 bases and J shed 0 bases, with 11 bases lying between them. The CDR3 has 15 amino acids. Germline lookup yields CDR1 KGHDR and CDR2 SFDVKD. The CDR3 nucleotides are TGTGCCACCAGTCAAAGGGGTTTCTCCTACAATGAGCAGTTCTTC. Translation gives CATSQRGFSYNEQFF.

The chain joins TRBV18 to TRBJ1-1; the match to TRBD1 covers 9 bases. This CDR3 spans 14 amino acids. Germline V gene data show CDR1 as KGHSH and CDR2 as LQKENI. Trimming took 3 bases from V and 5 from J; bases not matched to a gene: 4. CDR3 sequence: CASSPRDRATEAFF. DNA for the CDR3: TGTGCCAGCTCACCCCGGGACAGGGCGACTGAAGCTTTCTTT.